This T cell receptor beta chain comes out of a study of control samples from healthy donors and cancer patients. The data were produced by immunoSEQ multiplex PCR, yet TCRdb's version contains in-frame clones alone and is incomplete. The data show 150,000 or so clones, around 95% seen once. Germline V gives CDR1 SGHVS, CDR2 FQNEAQ. The CDR3 spans 12 residues. Between the trimmed V and J ends, which lost 5 bases and 11 bases, there was a span of 12 bases. The sample comprised blood. The chain uses TRBV7-8 and TRBJ1-4; D gene unclear. This TCR derives from a woman aged 40-49 years in good health. CDR3 sequence (DNA): TGTGCCAGCAGCAGCACTACGGGGAAACTGTTTTTT. Translation gives CASSSTTGKLFF.